This T cell receptor beta chain emerged from a study of identical twins. Study-level points and caveats: Beta out-of-frame twin sharing showed a weaker excess. Memory repertoires showed no such pattern, whereas abundant cord blood beta clonotypes carried fewer insertions.

This clonotype was seen at least ten times. Its antigen is not known. CDR3 length: 13 residues. V shed 3 bases and J shed 16 bases, with 19 bases lying between them. Template switching added a universal primer binding site, and final cDNA carried unique molecular identifiers. Using its own MiXCR run on the 5' RACE reads, TCRdb lists one record per CDR3 protein. The table shows about 700,000 distinct CDR3 sequences, with around 6% occurring only once. The chain recombines TRBV12-3 or TRBV12-4 with TRBJ2-1; D gene ambiguous. Sequencing input: naive T cells sorted from blood. The sequence derives from a man younger than 35 in good health. The CDR3 nucleotides read TGTGCCAGCAGTTTGGGCCTGGTCCGAGGCGACTTCTTC. Translation gives CASSLGLVRGDFF.